These 23 T cell receptor beta chains came from one sample sequenced in a study of blood T cell repertoires in COVID-19. Only in-frame clones appear in the TCRdb table, and some are missing; sequencing was by immunoSEQ multiplex PCR. The sample lists some 100,000 clones, around 89% occurring once. Sequencing was done on a sample of peripheral blood. The receptor set was obtained from a human donor with acute or convalescent COVID-19. The donor label of this sample is uncertain.

This clone was detected only once. This rearrangement joins TRBV28 to TRBJ2-7; TRBD2 matches 7 bases. V shed 4 bases, J shed 3 bases, and the junction held 6 bases outside the gene matches. CDR3 length: 14 amino acids. Germline V gives CDR1 MDHEN, CDR2 SYDVKM. In DNA, the CDR3 is TGTGCCAGCAGTTCCGGCGGCGGGAGCTACGAGCAGTACTTC. Translation gives CASSSGGGSYEQYF.

The rearrangement uses TRBV7-2 and TRBJ1-3; no clear D. Trimming pared 5 bases from V and 4 bases from J, leaving 12 bases between. Germline V gene sequence: CDR1 SGHTA, CDR2 FQGNSA. The CDR3 covers 14 residues. The CDR3 loop reads CASSPLRSGNTIYF. In DNA, the CDR3 is TGTGCCAGCAGCCCTCTACGCTCCGGAAACACCATATATTTT.

The chain recombines TRBV2 with TRBJ1-2; D perhaps matches TRBD1 (5 bases). Trimming cost V 2 bases and J 7 bases, with 11 bases left between them. CDR3 size: 13 residues. The V gene's germline CDR1 is SNHLY and CDR2 FYNNEI. This CDR3 is CASSEPGGSGYTF. The CDR3 DNA reads TGTGCCAGCAGTGAACCGGGGGGGTCTGGCTACACCTTC.

The chain combines TRBV10-3 with TRBJ2-3; maybe TRBD2 (5 bases). The CDR3 is 11 amino acids. Between the trimmed V and J ends, which lost 3 bases and 11 bases, there was a span of 9 bases. From germline, CDR1 is ENHRY and CDR2 SYGVKD. The CDR3 region is CAISDRGRQYF. The CDR3 DNA follows: TGTGCCATCAGTGACCGGGGAAGGCAGTATTTT.

The chain links TRBV15 to TRBJ2-2; 9 positions match TRBD2. This CDR3 has 17 residues. CDR1 is LNHNV and CDR2 is YYDKDF in the germline V gene (reference sequence). Unmatched junction bases numbered 4, after V lost 0 bases and J lost 2 bases. CDR3 sequence: CATSRDRLAGNTGELFF. CDR3 DNA sequence: TGTGCCACCAGCAGAGATCGGCTAGCGGGAAACACCGGGGAGCTGTTTTTT.

The genes are TRBV5-1 and TRBJ1-4, with 10 positions matching TRBD1. The CDR3 spans 15 residues. V trimming: 3 bases; J trimming: 6 bases; junction bases outside the gene matches: 5. The germline V gene has CDR1 SGHRS and CDR2 YFSETQ. CDR3 DNA: TGCGCCAGCAGCTCCCAGGGGACAGGGGATGAAAAACTGTTTTTT. This sequence encodes CASSSQGTGDEKLFF.

The chain employs TRBV19 and TRBJ2-2; the match to TRBD1 covers 7 bases. Germline CDR1 reads LNHDA; CDR2 reads SQIVND (reference sequence). The J segment lost 5 bases and the V segment lost 3 bases, leaving 3 bases of the junction unmatched. The length of the CDR3 is 14 residues. This CDR3 reads CASSIRGLTGELFF. CDR3 nucleotide sequence: TGTGCCAGTAGTATTAGGGGGCTGACCGGGGAGCTGTTTTTT.

The chain couples TRBV20-1 to TRBJ2-1; 11 nucleotides line up with TRBD1. Germline values: CDR1 DFQATT, CDR2 SNEGSKA (reference sequence). This CDR3 comprises 17 residues. The CDR3 region is CSASALAGQGGYNEQFF. CDR3 in DNA: TGCAGCGCAAGTGCGCTAGCGGGACAGGGGGGATACAATGAGCAGTTCTTC.

This chain uses TRBV3-1 (or the pseudogene TRBV3-2) with TRBJ1-6; unclear D gene. Germline lookup yields CDR1 LGHDT and CDR2 YNNKEL (reference sequence). The V gene lost 1 base and the J gene lost 5 bases, with 12 bases spanning the gap. The CDR3 length is 16 residues. The CDR3 here is CASSQGAGIDNSPLHF. CDR3 in DNA: TGTGCCAGCAGCCAAGGAGCCGGGATCGATAATTCACCCCTCCACTTT.

This chain uses TRBV7-9 with TRBJ1-1, with D unresolved. The length of the CDR3 is 11 residues. The V end was cut by 6 bases, the J end by 7 bases, with 9 bases between. Germline V lookup: CDR1 SEHNR, CDR2 FQNEAQ (reference sequence). The CDR3 nucleotides read TGTGCCAGCAGGCCAGGTATTGAAGCTTTCTTT. Amino acids: CASRPGIEAFF.

The chain has TRBV30 and TRBJ2-5; 8 bases fit TRBD1. Germline V CDR1 and CDR2: GTSNPN, SVGIG (reference sequence). Trimming took 5 bases from V and 5 from J; bases not matched to a gene: 4. This CDR3 contains 12 residues. The CDR3 loop is CAWDRGRETQYF. The CDR3, as DNA: TGTGCCTGGGACAGGGGCCGTGAGACCCAGTACTTC.

The chain employs TRBV6-5 and TRBJ1-2; 7 positions agree with TRBD1. The CDR3 has 15 residues. Unmatched junction bases numbered 6, after V lost 2 bases and J lost 3 bases. Per the germline V gene, CDR1 is MNHEY and CDR2 is SVGAGI. In DNA form, the CDR3 reads TGTGCCAGCAGTTACGTAGCAGGGACAGACTATGGCTACACCTTC. Protein: CASSYVAGTDYGYTF.

The table lists this clone with a count of one. The V gene is TRBV5-1, the J gene TRBJ2-3; D unresolved. Trimming pared 4 bases from V and 1 base from J, leaving 10 bases between. Germline loops: CDR1 SGHRS, CDR2 YFSETQ. The CDR3 extends over 14 amino acids. In nucleotides, the CDR3 is TGCGCCAGCAGCCGTCGGGTTCGCACAGATACGCAGTATTTT. Its translation is CASSRRVRTDTQYF.

In this sample, this clone turned up a few times. This sequence joins TRBV19 and TRBJ1-1, with 7 bases fitting TRBD1. V lost 8 bases, J lost 6 bases, and 12 bases stayed unmatched. CDR3 size: 14 residues. CDR1 LNHDA and CDR2 SQIVND come from the germline V gene (reference sequence). The CDR3 region is CASQRQGNTAEAFF. The CDR3 bases are TGTGCCAGTCAGAGACAGGGTAATACGGCTGAAGCTTTCTTT. Together with reference TRBV19 and TRBJ1-1, the CDR3 gives the full variable domain: DGGITQSPKYLFRKEGQNVTLSCEQNLNHDAMYWYRQDPGQGLRLIYYSQIVNDFQKGDIAEGYSVSREKKESFPLTVTSAQKNPTAFYLCASQRQGNTAEAFFGQGTRLTVV.

V and J are TRBV6-1 and TRBJ1-2; D call uncertain. CDR3 length equals 12 residues. Germline CDR1 reads MNHNS; CDR2 reads SASEGT. V lost 2 bases, J lost 6 bases, and 7 bases lay in between. The CDR3 sequence: CASSENKNGYTF. CDR3 DNA sequence: TGTGCCAGCAGTGAAAACAAGAATGGCTACACCTTC.

The chain couples TRBV30 to TRBJ2-5; TRBD2 matches at 10 bases. CDR3 size: 15 residues. Germline V gene lookup returns CDR1 GTSNPN and CDR2 SVGIG (reference sequence). V lost 0 bases and J lost 1; bases outside the gene matches: 2. CDR3 in DNA: TGTGCCTGGAGTGTTTCTAGCGGGAGCCAAGAGACCCAGTACTTC. It is translated as CAWSVSSGSQETQYF.

This rearrangement joins TRBV27 to TRBJ1-1; maybe TRBD1 (5 bases). This CDR3 region has 15 residues. V lost 3 bases and J 2 bases, leaving 13 bases between the germline ends. The germline gives CDR1 MNHEY, CDR2 SMNVEV (reference sequence). The CDR3, as DNA: TGTGCCAGCAGTTTCAAGGGGCAGGGAAACACTGAAGCTTTCTTT. The encoded protein is CASSFKGQGNTEAFF.

The gene calls are TRBV18 and TRBJ1-1; TRBD1 aligns across 9 bases. Germline lookup yields CDR1 KGHSH and CDR2 LQKENI. This CDR3 region has 15 residues. V shed 5 bases and J 1 base; nucleotides not matched to a gene: 5. The CDR3 loop reads CASSTQGAGNTEAFF. For the CDR3, the DNA is TGTGCCAGCTCAACACAGGGGGCAGGGAACACTGAAGCTTTCTTT.

V gene TRBV29-1 combines with J gene TRBJ1-3; TRBD1 is a possible D gene (5 bases). Trimming removed 7 bases at V and 0 bases at J, with 13 bases between. Germline CDR1 reads SQVTM; CDR2 reads ANQGSEA. This CDR3 contains 14 residues. CDR3 sequence reads: CSGGLGDSGNTIYF. The DNA for the CDR3 is TGCAGCGGGGGCCTCGGGGACTCTGGAAACACCATATATTTT.

The rearrangement links TRBV19 to TRBJ2-1; 7 bases map to TRBD2. Per germline, CDR1 LNHDA and CDR2 SQIVND (reference sequence). The length of the CDR3 is 16 residues. The junction had 10 bases not matched to a gene; V was cut back by 3 bases and J by 5 bases. The CDR3 reads CASSIFGGSGDNEQFF. The CDR3, as DNA: TGTGCCAGTAGTATCTTCGGCGGGAGCGGCGACAATGAGCAGTTCTTC.

This clone was observed a handful of times. V gene TRBV29-1 combines with J gene TRBJ1-2, with D perhaps matching TRBD1 (6 bases). The CDR3 spans 13 residues. Deletions cut 6 bases from V and 4 bases from J, with 15 bases between. The germline CDR1 and CDR2 sequences are SQVTM and ANQGSEA. The CDR3 reads CSVQRTDLYGYTF. The CDR3 coding sequence is TGCAGCGTCCAACGGACAGACCTCTATGGCTACACCTTC.

The V gene is TRBV5-1, the J gene TRBJ2-3, with TRBD2 matching 9 bases. Germline assignment: CDR1 SGHRS and CDR2 YFSETQ. This CDR3 comprises 15 residues. The trim removed 6 bases at V and 1 base at J, leaving 6 bases unmatched. The CDR3 DNA reads as TGCGCCAGCACCAGCGGGGGGCGACGCACAGATACGCAGTATTTT. Residues: CASTSGGRRTDTQYF.

This clone was found a few times. The V gene is TRBV2, the J gene TRBJ2-3; 14 positions match TRBD2. The V gene's germline CDR1 is SNHLY and CDR2 FYNNEI. The V and J ends lost 6 bases and 2 bases, in that order; junction bases with no gene match: 1. This CDR3 spans 15 amino acids. The CDR3 DNA reads as TGTGCCAGCAGGGGACTAGCGGGGGACACAGATACGCAGTATTTT. Translated: CASRGLAGDTDTQYF.